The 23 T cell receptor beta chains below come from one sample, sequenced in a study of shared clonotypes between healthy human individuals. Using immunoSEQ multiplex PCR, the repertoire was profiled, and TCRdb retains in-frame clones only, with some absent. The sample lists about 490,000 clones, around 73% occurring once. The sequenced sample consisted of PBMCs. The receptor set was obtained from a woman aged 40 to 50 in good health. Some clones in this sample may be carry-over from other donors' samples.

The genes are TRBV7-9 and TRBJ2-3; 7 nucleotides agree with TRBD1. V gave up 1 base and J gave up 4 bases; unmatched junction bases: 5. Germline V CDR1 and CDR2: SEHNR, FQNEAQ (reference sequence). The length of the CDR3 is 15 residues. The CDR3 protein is CASSLGLTGADTQYF. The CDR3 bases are TGTGCCAGCAGCTTAGGACTCACAGGGGCAGATACGCAGTATTTT.

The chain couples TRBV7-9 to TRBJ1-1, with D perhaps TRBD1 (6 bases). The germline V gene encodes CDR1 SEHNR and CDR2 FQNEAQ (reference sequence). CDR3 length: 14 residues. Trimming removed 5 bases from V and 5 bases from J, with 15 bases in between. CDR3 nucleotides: TGTGCCAGCAGCGAATGGGCAGGGGAAACTGAAGCTTTCTTT. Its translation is CASSEWAGETEAFF.

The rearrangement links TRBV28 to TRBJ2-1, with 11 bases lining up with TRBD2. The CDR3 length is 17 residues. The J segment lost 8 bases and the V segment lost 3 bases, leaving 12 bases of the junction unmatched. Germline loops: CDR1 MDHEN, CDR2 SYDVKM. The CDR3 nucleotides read TGTGCCAGCAGTTTTTCTATTAGCGGGAGGGGAGGTTATGAGCAGTTCTTC. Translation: CASSFSISGRGGYEQFF.

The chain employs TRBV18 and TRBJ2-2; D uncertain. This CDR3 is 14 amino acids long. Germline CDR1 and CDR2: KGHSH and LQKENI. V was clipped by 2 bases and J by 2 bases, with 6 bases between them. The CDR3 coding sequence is TGTGCCAGCTCACCAAACACCAACACCGGGGAGCTGTTTTTT. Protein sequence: CASSPNTNTGELFF. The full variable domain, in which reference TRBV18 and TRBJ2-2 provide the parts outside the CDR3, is NAGVMQNPRHLVRRRGQEARLRCSPMKGHSHVYWYRQLPEEGLKFMVYLQKENIIDESGMPKERFSAEFPKEGPSILRIQQVVRGDSAAYFCASSPNTNTGELFFGEGSRLTVL.

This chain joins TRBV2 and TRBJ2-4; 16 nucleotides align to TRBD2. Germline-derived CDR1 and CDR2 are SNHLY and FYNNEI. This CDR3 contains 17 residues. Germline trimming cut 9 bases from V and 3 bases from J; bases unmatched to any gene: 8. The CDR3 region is CARKGLAGGPLKNIQYF. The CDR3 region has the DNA TGTGCCAGAAAGGGACTAGCGGGAGGGCCCCTCAAAAACATTCAGTACTTC. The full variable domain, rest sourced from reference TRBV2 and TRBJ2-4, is EPEVTQTPSHQVTQMGQEVILRCVPISNHLYFYWYRQILGQKVEFLVSFYNNEISEKSEIFDDQFSVERPDGSNFTLKIRSTKLEDSAMYFCARKGLAGGPLKNIQYFGAGTRLSVL.

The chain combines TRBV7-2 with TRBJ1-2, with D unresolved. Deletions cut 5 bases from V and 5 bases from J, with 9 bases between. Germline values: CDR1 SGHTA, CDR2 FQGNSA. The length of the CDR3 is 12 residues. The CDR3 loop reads CASSPGLYGYTF. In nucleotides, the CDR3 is TGTGCCAGCAGCCCCGGCTTATATGGCTACACCTTC.

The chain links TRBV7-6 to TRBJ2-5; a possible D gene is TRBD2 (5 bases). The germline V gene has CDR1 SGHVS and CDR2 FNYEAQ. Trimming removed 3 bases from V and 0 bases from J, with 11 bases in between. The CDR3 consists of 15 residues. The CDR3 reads CASSLFSGYQETQYF. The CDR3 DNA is TGTGCCAGCAGCTTGTTCAGCGGATACCAAGAGACCCAGTACTTC.

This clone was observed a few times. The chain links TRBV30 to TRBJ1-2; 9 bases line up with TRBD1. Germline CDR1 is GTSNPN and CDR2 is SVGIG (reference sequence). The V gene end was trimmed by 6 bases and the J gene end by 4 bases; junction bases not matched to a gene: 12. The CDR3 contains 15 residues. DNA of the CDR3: TGTGCCTGCTCAGTAGGGACAGGGTTTACCTATGGCTACACCTTC. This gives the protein CACSVGTGFTYGYTF.

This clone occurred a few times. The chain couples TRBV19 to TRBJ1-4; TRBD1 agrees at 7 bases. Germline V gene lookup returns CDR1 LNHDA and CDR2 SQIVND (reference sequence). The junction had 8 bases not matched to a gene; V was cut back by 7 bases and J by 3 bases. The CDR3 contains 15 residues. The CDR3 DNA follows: TGTGCCAGTACGATAACCGGGACAGCTAATGAAAAACTGTTTTTT. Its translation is CASTITGTANEKLFF.

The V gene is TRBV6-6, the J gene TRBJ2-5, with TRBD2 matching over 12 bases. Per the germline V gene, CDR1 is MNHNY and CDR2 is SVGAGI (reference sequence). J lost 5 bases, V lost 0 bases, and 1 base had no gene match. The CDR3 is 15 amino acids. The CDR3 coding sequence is TGTGCCAGCAGTTACTCAGGGACTAGCGGGGAGACCCAGTACTTC. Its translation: CASSYSGTSGETQYF.

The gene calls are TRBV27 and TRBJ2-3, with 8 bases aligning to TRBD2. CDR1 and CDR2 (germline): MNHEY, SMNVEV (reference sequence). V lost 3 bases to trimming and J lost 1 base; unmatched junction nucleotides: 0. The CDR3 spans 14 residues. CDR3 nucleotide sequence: TGTGCCAGCAGTTTCGGGGGGGGCACAGATACGCAGTATTTT. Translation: CASSFGGGTDTQYF.

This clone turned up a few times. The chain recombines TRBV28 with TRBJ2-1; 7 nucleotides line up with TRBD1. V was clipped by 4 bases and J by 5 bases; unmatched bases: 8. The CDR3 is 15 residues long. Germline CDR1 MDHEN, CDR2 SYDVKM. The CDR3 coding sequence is TGTGCCAGCAGTTACAGGGGCGGACTGAACAATGAGCAGTTCTTC. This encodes CASSYRGGLNNEQFF.

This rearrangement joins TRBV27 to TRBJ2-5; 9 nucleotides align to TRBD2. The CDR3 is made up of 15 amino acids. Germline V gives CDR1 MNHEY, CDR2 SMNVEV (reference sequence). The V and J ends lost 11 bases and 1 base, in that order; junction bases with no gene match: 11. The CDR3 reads CAAGGAGGSQETQYF. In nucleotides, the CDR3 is TGTGCCGCCGGTGGAGCGGGAGGCTCCCAAGAGACCCAGTACTTC.

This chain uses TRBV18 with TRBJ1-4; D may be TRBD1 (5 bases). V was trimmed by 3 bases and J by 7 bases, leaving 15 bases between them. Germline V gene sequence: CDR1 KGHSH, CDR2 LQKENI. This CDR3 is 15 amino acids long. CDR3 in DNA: TGTGCCAGCTCACCTTCAGGGACGGCTAGTGAAAAACTGTTTTTT. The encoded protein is CASSPSGTASEKLFF.

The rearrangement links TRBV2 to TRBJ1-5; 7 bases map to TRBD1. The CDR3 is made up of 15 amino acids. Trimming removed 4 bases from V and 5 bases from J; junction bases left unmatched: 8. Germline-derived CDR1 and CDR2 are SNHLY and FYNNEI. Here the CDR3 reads CASSGQGGGDQPQHF. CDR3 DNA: TGTGCCAGCAGTGGACAGGGAGGAGGGGATCAGCCCCAGCATTTT.

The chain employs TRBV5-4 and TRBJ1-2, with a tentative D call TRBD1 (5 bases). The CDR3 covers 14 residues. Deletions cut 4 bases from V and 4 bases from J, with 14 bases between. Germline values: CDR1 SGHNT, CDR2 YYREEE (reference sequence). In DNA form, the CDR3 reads TGTGCCAGCAGCCCCCCCGGACACACCTATGGCTACACCTTC. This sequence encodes CASSPPGHTYGYTF.

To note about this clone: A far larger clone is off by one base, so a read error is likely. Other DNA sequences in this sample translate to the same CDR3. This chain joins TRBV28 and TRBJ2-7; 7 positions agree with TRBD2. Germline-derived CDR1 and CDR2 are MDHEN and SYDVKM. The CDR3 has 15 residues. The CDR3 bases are TGCGCCAGCAGCGGACTAGGATGGGTTTCCTACGAGCAGTACTTC. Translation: CASSGLGWVSYEQYF. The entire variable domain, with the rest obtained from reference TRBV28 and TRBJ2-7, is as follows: DVKVTQSSRYLVKRTGEKVFLECVQDMDHENMFWYRQDPGLGLRLIYFSYDVKMKEKGDIPEGYSVSREKKERFSLILESASTNQTSMYLCASSGLGWVSYEQYFGPGTRLTVT.

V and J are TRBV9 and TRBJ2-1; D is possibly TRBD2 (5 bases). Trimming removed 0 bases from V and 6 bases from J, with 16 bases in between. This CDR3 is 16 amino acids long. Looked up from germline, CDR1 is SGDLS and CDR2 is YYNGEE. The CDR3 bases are TGTGCCAGCAGCGTAGGAGGAAAGGGAGCCAGCAATGAGCAGTTCTTC. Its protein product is CASSVGGKGASNEQFF.

CDR3 region: CASSLEGVGTDTQYF. The CDR3 DNA reads TGTGCCAGCAGCTTAGAGGGGGTAGGCACAGATACGCAGTATTTT. This chain uses TRBV7-9 with TRBJ2-3, with D perhaps TRBD1 (6 bases). V lost 1 base to trimming and J lost 1 base, with 9 bases between them. Germline CDR1 SEHNR, CDR2 FQNEAQ (reference sequence). The CDR3 contains 15 residues.

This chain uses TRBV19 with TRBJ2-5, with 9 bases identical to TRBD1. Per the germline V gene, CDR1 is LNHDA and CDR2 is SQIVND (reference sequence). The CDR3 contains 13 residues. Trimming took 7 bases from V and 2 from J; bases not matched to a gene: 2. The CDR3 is CASTGTGQETQYF. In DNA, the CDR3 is TGTGCCAGTACCGGGACAGGGCAAGAGACCCAGTACTTC.

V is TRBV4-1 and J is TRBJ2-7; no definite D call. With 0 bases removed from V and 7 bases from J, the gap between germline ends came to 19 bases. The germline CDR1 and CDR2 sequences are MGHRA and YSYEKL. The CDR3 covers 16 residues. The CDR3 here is CASSQDRASEIGEQYF. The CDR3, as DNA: TGCGCCAGCAGCCAAGATAGGGCTAGTGAGATCGGGGAGCAGTACTTC.

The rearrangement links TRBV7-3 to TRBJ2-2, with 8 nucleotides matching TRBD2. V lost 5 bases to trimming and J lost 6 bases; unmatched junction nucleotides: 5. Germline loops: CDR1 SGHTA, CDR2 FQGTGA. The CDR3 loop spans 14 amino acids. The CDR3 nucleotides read TGTGCCAGCAGCCTAGGACTAGCCCCCGGGGAGCTGTTTTTT. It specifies CASSLGLAPGELFF.

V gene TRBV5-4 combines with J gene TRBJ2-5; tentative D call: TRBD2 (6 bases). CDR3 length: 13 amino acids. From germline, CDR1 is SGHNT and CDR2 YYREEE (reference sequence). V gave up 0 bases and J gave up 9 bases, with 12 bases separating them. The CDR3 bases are TGTGCCAGCAGCTTGGGACTTGAGCGGGCCCAGTACTTC. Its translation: CASSLGLERAQYF.